Reported below is one T cell receptor (beta chain). Its antigen is currently unknown. Viral peptide pool expansion of antigen-specific CD4+ T cells preceded sequencing in the ViraFEST assay. With roughly 9 days of culture completed, CD4+ T cells were isolated. Testing of the vaccine recipients showed negative nucleocapsid antibodies and no prior SARS-CoV-2 infection. After under 2.5 million PBMC were placed in each well, they were cultured with approximately 10 IU/ml IL-2 and about 10 ug/ml peptides. The CDR3 has 12 residues. Trimming removed 8 bases at V and 1 base at J, with 8 bases between. Germline-derived CDR1 and CDR2 are ENHRY and SYGVKD. This record comes from a study of vaccination effects on CD4 cells after COVID-19. Study summary: Either the mRNA-1273 or the BNT162b2 vaccine was given to participants as two doses.

Using immunoSEQ multiplex PCR, the repertoire was profiled, and TCRdb retains in-frame clones only, with some absent. The table lists over 25,000 clones, about 81% of them singletons. Points from the study as a whole: Infection- and vaccine-induced clones contracted markedly late after vaccination.

This TCR was sampled from a human donor who received a COVID-19 vaccine. Sample: CD4+ T cells from PBMCs cultured with SARS-CoV-2 spike peptides, taken before COVID-19 vaccination. The J gene is TRBJ1-1, the V gene TRBV10-3; D uncertain. CDR3 DNA: TGTGCCATCGGTTGGGAGAACACTGAAGCTTTCTTT. Translated, it gives CAIGWENTEAFF.